This T cell receptor (beta chain) was captured by sequencing in a study of cytotoxic CD8 clonotypes in ibrutinib-treated CLL. This clone appeared a single time. This CDR3 region has 17 residues. The V gene's germline CDR1 is LGHNA and CDR2 YSLEER. The trim removed 0 bases at V and 6 bases at J, leaving 9 bases unmatched. Sequencing was performed with immunoSEQ multiplex PCR; in TCRdb, only in-frame clones are kept and a portion is missing. The sample consists of some 200,000 clones, over 60% of them appearing once. This chain joins TRBV4-3 and TRBJ2-3; 10 bases are a match to TRBD2. Sequenced material: PBMCs, taken after 24 months of ibrutinib treatment. The sequence was obtained from a human donor with chronic lymphocytic leukemia. Written as DNA, the CDR3 is TGCGCCAGCAGCCAAGACGGACTAGCGGAGGACCGGGATACGCAGTATTTT. Translating it yields CASSQDGLAEDRDTQYF.